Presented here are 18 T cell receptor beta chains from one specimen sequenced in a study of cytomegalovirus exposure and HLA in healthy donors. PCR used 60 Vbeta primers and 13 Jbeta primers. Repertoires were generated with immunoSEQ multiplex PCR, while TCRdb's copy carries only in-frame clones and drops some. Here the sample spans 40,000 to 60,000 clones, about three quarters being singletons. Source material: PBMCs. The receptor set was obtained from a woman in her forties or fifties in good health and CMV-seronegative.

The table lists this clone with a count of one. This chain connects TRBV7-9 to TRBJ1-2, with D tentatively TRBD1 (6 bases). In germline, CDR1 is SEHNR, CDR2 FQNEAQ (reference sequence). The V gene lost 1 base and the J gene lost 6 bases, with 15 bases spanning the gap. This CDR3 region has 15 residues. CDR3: CASSLGGGQGNGYTF. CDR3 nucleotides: TGTGCCAGCAGCTTAGGAGGGGGTCAGGGGAATGGCTACACCTTC.

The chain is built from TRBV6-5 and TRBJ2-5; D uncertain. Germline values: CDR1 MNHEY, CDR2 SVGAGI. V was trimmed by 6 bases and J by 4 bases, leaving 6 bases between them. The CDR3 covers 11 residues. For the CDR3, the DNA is TGTGCCAGCAGATCAGGAGAGACCCAGTACTTC. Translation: CASRSGETQYF.

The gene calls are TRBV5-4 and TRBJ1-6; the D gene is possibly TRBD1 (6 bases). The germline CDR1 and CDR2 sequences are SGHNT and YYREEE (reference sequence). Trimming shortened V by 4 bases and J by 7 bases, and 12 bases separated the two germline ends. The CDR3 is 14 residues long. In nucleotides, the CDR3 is TGTGCCAGCAGCCTAGGACAGACAAATTCACCCCTCCACTTT. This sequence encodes CASSLGQTNSPLHF.

The CDR3 region has the DNA TGTGCCAGCCTTGCTACAGGGATTACTAACTATGGCTACACCTTC. It yields the protein CASLATGITNYGYTF. The rearrangement links TRBV18 to TRBJ1-2, with D possibly being TRBD1 (6 bases). Trimming took 8 bases from V and 0 from J, leaving 16 bases between them. The CDR3 loop spans 15 amino acids. Per the germline V gene, CDR1 is KGHSH and CDR2 is LQKENI. Variable domain in full (rest from reference TRBV18 and TRBJ1-2): NAGVMQNPRHLVRRRGQEARLRCSPMKGHSHVYWYRQLPEEGLKFMVYLQKENIIDESGMPKERFSAEFPKEGPSILRIQQVVRGDSAAYFCASLATGITNYGYTFGSGTRLTVV.

The CDR3 nucleotides are TGCAGCGCTTTCCTAGCGGGAGGATACAATGAGCAGTTCTTC. As protein: CSAFLAGGYNEQFF. The chain combines TRBV29-1 with TRBJ2-1; 11 bases line up with TRBD2. Trimming removed 7 bases from V and 4 bases from J; junction bases left unmatched: 6. The CDR3 covers 14 residues. Germline V gene lookup returns CDR1 SQVTM and CDR2 ANQGSEA.

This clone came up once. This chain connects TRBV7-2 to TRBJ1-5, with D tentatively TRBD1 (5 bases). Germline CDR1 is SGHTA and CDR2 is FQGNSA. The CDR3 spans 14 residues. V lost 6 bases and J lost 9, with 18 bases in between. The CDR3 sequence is CASSWGGDLGPQHF. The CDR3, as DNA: TGTGCCAGCAGTTGGGGGGGGGATTTAGGGCCCCAGCATTTT.

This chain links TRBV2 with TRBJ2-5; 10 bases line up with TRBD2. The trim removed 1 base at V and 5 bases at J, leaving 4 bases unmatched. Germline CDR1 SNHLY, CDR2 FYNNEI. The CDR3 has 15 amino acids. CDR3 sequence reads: CASSEGSGGSETQYF. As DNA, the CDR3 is TGTGCCAGCAGTGAAGGTAGCGGGGGGTCTGAGACCCAGTACTTC.

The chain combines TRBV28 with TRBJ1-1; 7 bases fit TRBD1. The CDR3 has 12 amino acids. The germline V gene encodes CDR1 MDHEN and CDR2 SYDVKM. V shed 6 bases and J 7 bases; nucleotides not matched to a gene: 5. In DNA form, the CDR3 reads TGTGCCAGCAGCTCTGACAGGGATGAAGCTTTCTTT. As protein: CASSSDRDEAFF.

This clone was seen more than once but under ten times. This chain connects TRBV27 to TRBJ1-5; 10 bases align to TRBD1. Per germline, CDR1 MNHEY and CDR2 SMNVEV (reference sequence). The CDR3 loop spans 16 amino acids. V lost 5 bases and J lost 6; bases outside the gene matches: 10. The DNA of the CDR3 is TGTGCCAGCAGTGGGTCGACAGGGGGCGAAGGTCAGCCCCAGCATTTT. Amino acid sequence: CASSGSTGGEGQPQHF.

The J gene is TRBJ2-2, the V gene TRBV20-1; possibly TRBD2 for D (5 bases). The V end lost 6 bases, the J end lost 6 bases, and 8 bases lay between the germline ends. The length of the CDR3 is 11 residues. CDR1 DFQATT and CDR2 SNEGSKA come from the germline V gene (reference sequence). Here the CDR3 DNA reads TGCAGTGCCCTCGGGGCCGGGGAGCTGTTTTTT. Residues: CSALGAGELFF.

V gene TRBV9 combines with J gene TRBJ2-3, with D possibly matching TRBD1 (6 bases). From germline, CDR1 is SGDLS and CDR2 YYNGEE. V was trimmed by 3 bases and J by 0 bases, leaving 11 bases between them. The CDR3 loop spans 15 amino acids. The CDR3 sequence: CASSGGGHSTDTQYF. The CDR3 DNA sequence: TGTGCCAGCAGCGGAGGGGGACACAGCACAGATACGCAGTATTTT.

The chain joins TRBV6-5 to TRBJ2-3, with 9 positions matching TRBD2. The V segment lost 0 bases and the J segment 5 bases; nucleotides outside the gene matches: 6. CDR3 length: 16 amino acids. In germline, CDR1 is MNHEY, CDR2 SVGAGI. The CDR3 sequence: CASSYSARGGGDTQYF. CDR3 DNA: TGTGCCAGCAGTTACTCGGCGCGGGGGGGCGGAGATACGCAGTATTTT.

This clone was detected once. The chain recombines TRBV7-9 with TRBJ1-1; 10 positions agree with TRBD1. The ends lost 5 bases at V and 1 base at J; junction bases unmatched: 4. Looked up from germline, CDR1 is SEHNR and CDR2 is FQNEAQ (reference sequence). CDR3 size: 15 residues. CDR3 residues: CASSRTGGGNTEAFF. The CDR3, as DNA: TGTGCCAGCAGCCGGACAGGGGGGGGGAACACTGAAGCTTTCTTT.

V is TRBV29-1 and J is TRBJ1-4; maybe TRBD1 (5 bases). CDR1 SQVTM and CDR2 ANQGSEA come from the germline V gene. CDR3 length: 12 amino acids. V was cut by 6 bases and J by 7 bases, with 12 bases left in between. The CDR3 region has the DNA TGCAGCGTGGGTCAGGGCGCTGAAAAACTGTTTTTT. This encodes CSVGQGAEKLFF.

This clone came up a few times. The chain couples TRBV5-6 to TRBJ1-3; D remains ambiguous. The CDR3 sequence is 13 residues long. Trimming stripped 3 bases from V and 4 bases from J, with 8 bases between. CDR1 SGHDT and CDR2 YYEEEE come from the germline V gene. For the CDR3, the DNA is TGTGCCAGCAGCTCGATACAGGGAAACACCATATATTTT. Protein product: CASSSIQGNTIYF.

CDR3 sequence: CASETPGQGAREQYF. CDR3 DNA: TGTGCCAGCGAGACCCCCGGACAGGGGGCGCGGGAGCAGTACTTC. The V gene is TRBV28, the J gene TRBJ2-7; 11 positions agree with TRBD1. Germline V gene sequence: CDR1 MDHEN, CDR2 SYDVKM. This CDR3 is built from 15 residues. Trimming cost V 8 bases and J 7 bases; bases outside gene matches: 13.

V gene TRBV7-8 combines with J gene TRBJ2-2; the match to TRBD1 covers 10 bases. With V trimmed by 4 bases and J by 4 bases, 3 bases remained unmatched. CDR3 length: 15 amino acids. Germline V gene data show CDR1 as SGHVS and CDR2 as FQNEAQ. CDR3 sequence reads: CASSSRDRGTGELFF. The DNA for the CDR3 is TGTGCCAGCAGCTCCCGGGACAGGGGCACCGGGGAGCTGTTTTTT.

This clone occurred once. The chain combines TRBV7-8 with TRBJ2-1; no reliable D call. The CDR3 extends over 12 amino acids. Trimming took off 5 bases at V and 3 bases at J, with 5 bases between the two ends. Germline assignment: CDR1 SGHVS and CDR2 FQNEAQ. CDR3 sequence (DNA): TGTGCCAGCAGCCCCAGCTACAATGAGCAGTTCTTC. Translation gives CASSPSYNEQFF.